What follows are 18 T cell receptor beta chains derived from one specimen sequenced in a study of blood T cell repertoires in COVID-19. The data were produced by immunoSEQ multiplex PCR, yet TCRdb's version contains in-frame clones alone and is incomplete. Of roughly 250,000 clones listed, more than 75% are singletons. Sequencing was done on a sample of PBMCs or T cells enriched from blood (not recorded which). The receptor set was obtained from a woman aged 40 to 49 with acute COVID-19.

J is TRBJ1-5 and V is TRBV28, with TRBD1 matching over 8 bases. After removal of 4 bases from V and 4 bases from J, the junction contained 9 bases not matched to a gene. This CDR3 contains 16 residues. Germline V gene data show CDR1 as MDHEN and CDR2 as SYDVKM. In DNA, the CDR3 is TGTGCCAGCAGTTCCCTCGGACAGGGCCCGAATCAGCCCCAGCATTTT. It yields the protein CASSSLGQGPNQPQHF. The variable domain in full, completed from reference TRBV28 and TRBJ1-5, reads DVKVTQSSRYLVKRTGEKVFLECVQDMDHENMFWYRQDPGLGLRLIYFSYDVKMKEKGDIPEGYSVSREKKERFSLILESASTNQTSMYLCASSSLGQGPNQPQHFGDGTRLSIL.

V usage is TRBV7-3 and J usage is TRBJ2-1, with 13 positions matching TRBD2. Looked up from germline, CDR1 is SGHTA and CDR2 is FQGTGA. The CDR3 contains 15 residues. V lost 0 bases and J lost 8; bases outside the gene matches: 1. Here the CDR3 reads CASSLTGLAGDEQFF. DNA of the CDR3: TGTGCCAGCAGCTTAACAGGACTAGCGGGGGATGAGCAGTTCTTC.

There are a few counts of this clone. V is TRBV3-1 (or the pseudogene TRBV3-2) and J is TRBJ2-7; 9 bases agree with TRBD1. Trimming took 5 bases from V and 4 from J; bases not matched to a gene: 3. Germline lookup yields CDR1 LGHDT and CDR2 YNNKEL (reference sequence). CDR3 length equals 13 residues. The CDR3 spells CASSSGQGYEQYF. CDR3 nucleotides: TGTGCCAGCAGCTCGGGACAGGGATACGAGCAGTACTTC.

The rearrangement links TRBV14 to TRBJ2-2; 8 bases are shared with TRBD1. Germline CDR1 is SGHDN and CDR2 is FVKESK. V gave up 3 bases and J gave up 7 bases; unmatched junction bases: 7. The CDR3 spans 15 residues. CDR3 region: CASSHTTGAVGELFF. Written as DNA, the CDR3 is TGTGCCAGCAGCCACACGACAGGGGCGGTCGGGGAGCTGTTTTTT.

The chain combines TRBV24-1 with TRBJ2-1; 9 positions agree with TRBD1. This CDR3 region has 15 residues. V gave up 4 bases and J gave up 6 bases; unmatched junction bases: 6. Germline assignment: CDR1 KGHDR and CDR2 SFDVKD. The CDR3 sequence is CATSDRLTGGNEQFF. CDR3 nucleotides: TGTGCCACCAGTGACCGATTGACAGGGGGCAATGAGCAGTTCTTC.

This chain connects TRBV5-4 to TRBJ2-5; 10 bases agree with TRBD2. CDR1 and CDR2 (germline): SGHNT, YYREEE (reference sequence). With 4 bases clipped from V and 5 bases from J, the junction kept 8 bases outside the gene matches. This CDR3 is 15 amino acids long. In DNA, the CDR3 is TGTGCCAGCAGCATTAGCGGGGGGCTAAGGGAGACCCAGTACTTC. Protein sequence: CASSISGGLRETQYF.

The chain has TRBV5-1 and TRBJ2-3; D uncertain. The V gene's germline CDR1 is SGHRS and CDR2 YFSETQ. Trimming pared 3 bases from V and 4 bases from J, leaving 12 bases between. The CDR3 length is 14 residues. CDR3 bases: TGCGCCAGCAGCTCAGGTGGTCAGGCAGATACGCAGTATTTT. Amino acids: CASSSGGQADTQYF.

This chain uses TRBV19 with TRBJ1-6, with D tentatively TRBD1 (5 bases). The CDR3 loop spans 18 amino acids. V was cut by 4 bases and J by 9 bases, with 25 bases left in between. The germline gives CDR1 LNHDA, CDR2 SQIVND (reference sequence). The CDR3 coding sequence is TGTGCCAGTAGTAGTTGGGCCCGGGGAGCGTCGGGGGGTTCACCCCTCCACTTT. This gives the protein CASSSWARGASGGSPLHF.

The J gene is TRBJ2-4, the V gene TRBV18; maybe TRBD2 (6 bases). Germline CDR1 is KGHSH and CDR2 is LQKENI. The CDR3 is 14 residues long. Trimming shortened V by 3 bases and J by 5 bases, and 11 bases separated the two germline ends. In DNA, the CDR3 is TGTGCCAGCTCACCGTGGCGGGATCAAAACATTCAGTACTTC. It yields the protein CASSPWRDQNIQYF.

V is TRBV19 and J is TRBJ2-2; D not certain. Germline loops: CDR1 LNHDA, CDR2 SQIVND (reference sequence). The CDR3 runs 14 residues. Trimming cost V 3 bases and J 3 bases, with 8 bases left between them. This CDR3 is CASSIGTDTGELFF. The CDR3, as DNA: TGTGCCAGTAGTATCGGAACAGACACCGGGGAGCTGTTTTTT. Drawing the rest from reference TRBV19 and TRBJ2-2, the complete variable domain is DGGITQSPKYLFRKEGQNVTLSCEQNLNHDAMYWYRQDPGQGLRLIYYSQIVNDFQKGDIAEGYSVSREKKESFPLTVTSAQKNPTAFYLCASSIGTDTGELFFGEGSRLTVL.

CDR3 in amino acids: CASSYGAGNSYNEQFF. The CDR3 DNA reads TGTGCCAGCAGTTACGGAGCGGGGAACTCCTACAATGAGCAGTTCTTC. The chain couples TRBV6-5 to TRBJ2-1; TRBD2 matches at 7 bases. CDR3 length: 16 amino acids. J was trimmed by 0 bases and V by 2 bases; bases with no gene match: 4. Germline V gives CDR1 MNHEY, CDR2 SVGAGI.

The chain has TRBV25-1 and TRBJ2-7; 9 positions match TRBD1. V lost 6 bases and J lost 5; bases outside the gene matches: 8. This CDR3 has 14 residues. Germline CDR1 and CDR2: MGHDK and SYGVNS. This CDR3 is CASSEDRGKDEQYF. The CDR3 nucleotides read TGTGCCAGCAGCGAAGACAGGGGGAAAGACGAGCAGTACTTC.

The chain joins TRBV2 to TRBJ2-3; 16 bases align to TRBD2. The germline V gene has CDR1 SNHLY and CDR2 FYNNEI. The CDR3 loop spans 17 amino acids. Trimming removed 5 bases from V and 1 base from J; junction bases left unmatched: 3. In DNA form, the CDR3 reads TGTGCCAGCAGTAAGGGACTAGCGGGGGGGGGCACAGATACGCAGTATTTT. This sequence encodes CASSKGLAGGGTDTQYF.

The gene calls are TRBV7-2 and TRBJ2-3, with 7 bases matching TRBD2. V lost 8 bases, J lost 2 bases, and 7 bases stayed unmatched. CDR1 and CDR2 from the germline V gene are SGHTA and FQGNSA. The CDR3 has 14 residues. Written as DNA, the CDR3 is TGTGCCAGCGCCTGGGGGGGACCCACAGATACGCAGTATTTT. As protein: CASAWGGPTDTQYF.

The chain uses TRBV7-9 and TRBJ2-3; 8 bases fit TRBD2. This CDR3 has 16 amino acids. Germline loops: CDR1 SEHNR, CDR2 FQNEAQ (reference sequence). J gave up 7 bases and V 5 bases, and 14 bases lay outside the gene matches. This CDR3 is CASSLRSGGAFNTQYF. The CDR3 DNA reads TGTGCCAGCAGCCTAAGGTCGGGGGGGGCTTTTAATACGCAGTATTTT.

The CDR3 DNA reads TGTGCCAGTCGCCTTTACTCGTCAACCGGGGAGCTGTTTTTT. Translated: CASRLYSSTGELFF. This rearrangement joins TRBV19 to TRBJ2-2; the D is unclear. The CDR3 has 14 residues. Germline V gives CDR1 LNHDA, CDR2 SQIVND (reference sequence). V dropped 8 bases and J dropped 5 bases, with 15 bases sitting between them.

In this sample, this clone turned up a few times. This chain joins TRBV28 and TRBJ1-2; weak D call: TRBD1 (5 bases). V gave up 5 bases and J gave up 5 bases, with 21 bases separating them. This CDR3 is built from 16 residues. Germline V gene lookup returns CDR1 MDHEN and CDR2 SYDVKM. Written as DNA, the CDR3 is TGTGCCAGCAGTCCCCCGGCCGGTTCGGGGGGGTATGGCTACACCTTC. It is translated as CASSPPAGSGGYGYTF.

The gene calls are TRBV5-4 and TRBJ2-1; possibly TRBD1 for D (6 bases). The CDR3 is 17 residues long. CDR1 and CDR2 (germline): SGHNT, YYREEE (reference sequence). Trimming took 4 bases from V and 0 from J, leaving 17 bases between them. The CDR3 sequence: CASSTGQLKSSYNEQFF. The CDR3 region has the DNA TGTGCCAGCAGCACCGGACAGTTGAAGAGCTCCTACAATGAGCAGTTCTTC.